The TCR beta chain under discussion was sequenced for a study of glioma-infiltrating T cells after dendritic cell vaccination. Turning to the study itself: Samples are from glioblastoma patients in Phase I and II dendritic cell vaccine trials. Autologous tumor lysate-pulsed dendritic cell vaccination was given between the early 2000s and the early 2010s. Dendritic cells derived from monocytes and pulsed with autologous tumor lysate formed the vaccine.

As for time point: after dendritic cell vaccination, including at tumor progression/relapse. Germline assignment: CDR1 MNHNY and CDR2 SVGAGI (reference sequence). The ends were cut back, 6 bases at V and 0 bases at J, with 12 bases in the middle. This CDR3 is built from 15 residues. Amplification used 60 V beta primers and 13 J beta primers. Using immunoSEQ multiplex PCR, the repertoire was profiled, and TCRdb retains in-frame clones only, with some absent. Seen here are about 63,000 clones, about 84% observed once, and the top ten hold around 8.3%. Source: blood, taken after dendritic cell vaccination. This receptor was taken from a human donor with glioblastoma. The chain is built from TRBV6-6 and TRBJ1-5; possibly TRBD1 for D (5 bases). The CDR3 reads CASRRKTDSNQPQHF. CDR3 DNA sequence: TGTGCCAGCAGAAGAAAGACAGATAGCAATCAGCCCCAGCATTTT.